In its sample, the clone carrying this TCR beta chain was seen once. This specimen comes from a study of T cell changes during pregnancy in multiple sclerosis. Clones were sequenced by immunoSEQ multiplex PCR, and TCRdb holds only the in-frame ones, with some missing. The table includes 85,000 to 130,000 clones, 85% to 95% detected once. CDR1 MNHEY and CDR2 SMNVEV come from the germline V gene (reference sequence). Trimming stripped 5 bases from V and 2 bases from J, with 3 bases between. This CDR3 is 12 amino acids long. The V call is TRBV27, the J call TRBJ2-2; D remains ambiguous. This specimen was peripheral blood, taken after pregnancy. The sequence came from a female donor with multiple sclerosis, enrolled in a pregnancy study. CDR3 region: CASSQNTGELFF. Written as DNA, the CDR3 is TGTGCCAGCAGTCAAAACACCGGGGAGCTGTTTTTT.